The T cell receptor beta chain described here comes from a study of cytomegalovirus exposure and HLA in healthy donors. Study results and caveats: Confirmation was obtained in vitro that a few CMV-associated chains are specific for CMV antigens.

Turning to this clone: Its antigen remains unknown.

The method was immunoSEQ multiplex PCR; TCRdb's version includes in-frame clones alone and lacks a portion of them. This sample has 350,000 or so clones, with around 86% found just once. The clonotype comes from a woman between 18 and 30 years old in good health and CMV-seronegative. Sequencing used PBMCs.

The CDR3 reads CASTTRGSYGYTF. DNA for the CDR3: TGTGCCAGTACCACCCGAGGTTCCTATGGCTACACCTTC. The genes are TRBV19 and TRBJ1-2, with D unresolved. CDR1 LNHDA and CDR2 SQIVND come from the germline V gene (reference sequence). The CDR3 consists of 13 residues. V shed 7 bases and J shed 4 bases, with 13 bases lying between them.